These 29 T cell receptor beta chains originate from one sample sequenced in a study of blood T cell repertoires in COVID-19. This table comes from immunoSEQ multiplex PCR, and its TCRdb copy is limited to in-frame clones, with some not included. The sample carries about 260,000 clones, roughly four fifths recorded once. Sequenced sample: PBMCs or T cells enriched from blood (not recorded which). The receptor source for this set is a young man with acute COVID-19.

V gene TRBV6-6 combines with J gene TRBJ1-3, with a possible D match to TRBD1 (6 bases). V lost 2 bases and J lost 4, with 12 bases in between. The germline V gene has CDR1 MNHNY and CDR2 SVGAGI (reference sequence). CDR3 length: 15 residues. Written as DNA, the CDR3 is TGTGCCAGCAGTTACACGGACAGACTCGGAAACACCATATATTTT. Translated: CASSYTDRLGNTIYF.

CDR3 sequence: CASSVGTSNEQYV. The CDR3 coding sequence is TGTGCCAGCAGTGTCGGGACTAGCAACGAGCAGTACGTC. The chain is built from TRBV25-1 and TRBJ2-7; 9 nucleotides match TRBD2. The CDR3 has 13 amino acids. The V segment lost 4 bases and the J segment 5 bases; nucleotides outside the gene matches: 3. From germline, CDR1 is MGHDK and CDR2 SYGVNS.

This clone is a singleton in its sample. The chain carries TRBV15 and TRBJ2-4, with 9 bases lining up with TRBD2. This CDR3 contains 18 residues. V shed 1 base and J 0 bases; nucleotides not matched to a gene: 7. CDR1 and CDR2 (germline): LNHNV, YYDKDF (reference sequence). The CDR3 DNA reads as TGTGCCACCAGCAGAGGGACTAGCGAGCGACTAGCCAAAAACATTCAGTACTTC. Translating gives CATSRGTSERLAKNIQYF.

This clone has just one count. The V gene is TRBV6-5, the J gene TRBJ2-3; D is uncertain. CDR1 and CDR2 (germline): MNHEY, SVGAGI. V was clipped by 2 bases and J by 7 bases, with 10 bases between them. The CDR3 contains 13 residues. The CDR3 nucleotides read TGTGCCAGCAGTTACCCTCCCGGGTATACGCAGTATTTT. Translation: CASSYPPGYTQYF.

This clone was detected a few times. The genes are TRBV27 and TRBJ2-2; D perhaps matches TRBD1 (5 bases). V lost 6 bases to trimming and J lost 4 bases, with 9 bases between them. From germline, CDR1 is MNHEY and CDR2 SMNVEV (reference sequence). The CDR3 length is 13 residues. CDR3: CASRPQGTGELFF. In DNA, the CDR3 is TGTGCCAGCAGACCTCAGGGCACCGGGGAGCTGTTTTTT.

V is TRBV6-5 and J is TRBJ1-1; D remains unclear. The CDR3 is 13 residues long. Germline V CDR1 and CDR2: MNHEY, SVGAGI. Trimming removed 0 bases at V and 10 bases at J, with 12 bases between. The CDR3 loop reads CASSYSREGRAFF. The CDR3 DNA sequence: TGTGCCAGCAGTTACTCGAGGGAGGGTCGAGCTTTCTTT.

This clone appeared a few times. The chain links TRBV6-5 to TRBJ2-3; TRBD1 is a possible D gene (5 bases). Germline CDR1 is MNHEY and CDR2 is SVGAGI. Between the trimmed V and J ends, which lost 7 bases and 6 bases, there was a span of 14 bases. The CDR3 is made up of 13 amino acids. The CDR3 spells CASIVRAADTQYF. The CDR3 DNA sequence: TGTGCCAGCATAGTCAGGGCTGCGGATACGCAGTATTTT.

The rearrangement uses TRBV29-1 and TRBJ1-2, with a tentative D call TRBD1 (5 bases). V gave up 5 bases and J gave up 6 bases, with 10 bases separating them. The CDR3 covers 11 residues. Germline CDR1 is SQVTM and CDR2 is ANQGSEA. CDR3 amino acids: CSVRGWNGYTF. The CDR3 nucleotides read TGCAGCGTTCGGGGGTGGAATGGCTACACCTTC.

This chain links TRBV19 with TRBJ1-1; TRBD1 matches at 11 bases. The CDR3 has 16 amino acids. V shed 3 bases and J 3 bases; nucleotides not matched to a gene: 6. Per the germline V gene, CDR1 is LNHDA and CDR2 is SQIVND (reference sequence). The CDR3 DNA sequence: TGTGCCAGTAGTATGGGTGGGACAGGGGGAGACACTGAAGCTTTCTTT. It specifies CASSMGGTGGDTEAFF.

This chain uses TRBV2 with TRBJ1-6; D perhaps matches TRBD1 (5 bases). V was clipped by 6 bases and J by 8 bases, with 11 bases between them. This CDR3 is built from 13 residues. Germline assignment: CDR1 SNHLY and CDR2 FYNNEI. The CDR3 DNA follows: TGTGCCAGCAGGGCGGAAGGGGATTCACCCCTCCACTTT. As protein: CASRAEGDSPLHF.

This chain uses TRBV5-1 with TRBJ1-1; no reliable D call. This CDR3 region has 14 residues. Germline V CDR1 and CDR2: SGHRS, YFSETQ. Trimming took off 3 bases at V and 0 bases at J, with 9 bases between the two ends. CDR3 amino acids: CASSSQRMNTEAFF. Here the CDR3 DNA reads TGCGCCAGCAGCTCGCAGAGGATGAACACTGAAGCTTTCTTT.

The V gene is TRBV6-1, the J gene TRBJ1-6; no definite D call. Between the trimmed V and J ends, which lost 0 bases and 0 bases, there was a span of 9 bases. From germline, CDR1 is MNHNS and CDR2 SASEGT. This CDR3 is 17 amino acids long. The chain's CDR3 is CASSEALASSYNSPLHF. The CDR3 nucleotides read TGTGCCAGCAGTGAAGCGCTTGCCAGCTCCTATAATTCACCCCTCCACTTT.

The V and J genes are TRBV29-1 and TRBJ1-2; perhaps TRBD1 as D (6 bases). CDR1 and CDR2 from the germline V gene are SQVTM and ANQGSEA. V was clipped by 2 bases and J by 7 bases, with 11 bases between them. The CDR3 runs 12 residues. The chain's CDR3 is CSVETGLGGYTF. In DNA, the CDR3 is TGCAGCGTTGAAACAGGGCTTGGTGGCTACACCTTC.

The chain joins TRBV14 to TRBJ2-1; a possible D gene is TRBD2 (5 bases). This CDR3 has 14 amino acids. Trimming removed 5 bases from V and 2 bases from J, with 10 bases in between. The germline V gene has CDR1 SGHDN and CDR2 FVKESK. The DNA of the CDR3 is TGTGCCAGCAGCTCCCGGGGAACCTACAATGAGCAGTTCTTC. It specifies CASSSRGTYNEQFF. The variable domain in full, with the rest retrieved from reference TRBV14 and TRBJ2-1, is EAGVTQFPSHSVIEKGQTVTLRCDPISGHDNLYWYRRVMGKEIKFLLHFVKESKQDESGMPNNRFLAERTGGTYSTLKVQPAELEDSGVYFCASSSRGTYNEQFFGPGTRLTVL.

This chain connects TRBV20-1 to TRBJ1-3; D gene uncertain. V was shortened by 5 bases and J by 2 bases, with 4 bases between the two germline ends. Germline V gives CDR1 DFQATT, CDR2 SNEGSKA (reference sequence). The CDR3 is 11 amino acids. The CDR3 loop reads CSAPTGNTIYF. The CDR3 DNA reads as TGCAGTGCTCCTACTGGAAACACCATATATTTT.

CDR3 DNA: TGTGCCAGCAGCACAGGGGGAAGGGAAGAAAAACTGTTTTTT. It encodes CASSTGGREEKLFF. This sequence joins TRBV9 and TRBJ1-4; TRBD1 matches 8 bases. Germline trimming cut 4 bases from V and 8 bases from J; bases unmatched to any gene: 7. Germline CDR1 is SGDLS and CDR2 is YYNGEE. The CDR3 has 14 amino acids. Together with reference TRBV9 and TRBJ1-4, the CDR3 gives the full variable domain: DSGVTQTPKHLITATGQRVTLRCSPRSGDLSVYWYQQSLDQGLQFLIQYYNGEERAKGNILERFSAQQFPDLHSELNLSSLELGDSALYFCASSTGGREEKLFFGSGTQLSVL.

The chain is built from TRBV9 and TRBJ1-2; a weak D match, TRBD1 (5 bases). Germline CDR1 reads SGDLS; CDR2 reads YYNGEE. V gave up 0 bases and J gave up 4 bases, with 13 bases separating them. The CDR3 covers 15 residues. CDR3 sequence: CASSVDSSRAYGYTF. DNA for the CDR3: TGTGCCAGCAGCGTAGACTCCTCCAGGGCCTATGGCTACACCTTC.

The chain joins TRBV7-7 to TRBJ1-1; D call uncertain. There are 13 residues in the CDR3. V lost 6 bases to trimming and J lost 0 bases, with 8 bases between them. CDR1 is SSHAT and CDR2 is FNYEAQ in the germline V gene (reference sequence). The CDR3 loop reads CASSQLLNTEAFF. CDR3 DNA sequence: TGTGCCAGCAGTCAACTATTGAACACTGAAGCTTTCTTT.

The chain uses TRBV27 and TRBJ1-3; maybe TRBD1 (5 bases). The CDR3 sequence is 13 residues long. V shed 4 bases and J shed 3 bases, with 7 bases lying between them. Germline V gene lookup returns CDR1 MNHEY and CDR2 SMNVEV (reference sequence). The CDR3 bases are TGTGCCAGCAGTTACAGGTTTGGAAACACCATATATTTT. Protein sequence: CASSYRFGNTIYF.

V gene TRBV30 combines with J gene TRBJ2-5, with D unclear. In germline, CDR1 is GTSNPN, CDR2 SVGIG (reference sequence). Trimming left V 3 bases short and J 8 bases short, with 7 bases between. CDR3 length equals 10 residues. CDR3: CAWSASTQYF. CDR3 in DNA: TGTGCCTGGAGCGCGAGTACCCAGTACTTC.

CDR3 DNA sequence: TGCGCCAGCAGCTTGAGCAGGGGTCAGGTAGCGGCTTTCTTT. This codes for CASSLSRGQVAAFF. The chain is built from TRBV5-1 and TRBJ1-1; a weak D match, TRBD1 (6 bases). Germline CDR1 reads SGHRS; CDR2 reads YFSETQ. CDR3 size: 14 residues. V lost 1 base and J lost 11, with 18 bases in between.

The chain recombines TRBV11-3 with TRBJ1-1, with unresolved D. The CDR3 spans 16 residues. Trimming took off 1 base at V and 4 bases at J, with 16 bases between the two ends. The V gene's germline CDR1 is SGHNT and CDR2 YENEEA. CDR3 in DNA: TGTGCCAGCAGCTTAGTTAACCCCGGACTCGGCACTGAAGCTTTCTTT. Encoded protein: CASSLVNPGLGTEAFF.

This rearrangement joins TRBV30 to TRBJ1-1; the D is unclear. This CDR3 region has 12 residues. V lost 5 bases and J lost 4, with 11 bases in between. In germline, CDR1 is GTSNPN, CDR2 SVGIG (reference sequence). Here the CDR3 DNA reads TGTGCCTGGTCCAGGATATTCACTGAAGCTTTCTTT. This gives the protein CAWSRIFTEAFF.

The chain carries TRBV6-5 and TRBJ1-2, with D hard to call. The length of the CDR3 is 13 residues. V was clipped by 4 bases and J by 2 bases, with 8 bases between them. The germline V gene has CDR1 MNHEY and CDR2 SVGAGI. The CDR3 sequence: CASSLAVNYGYTF. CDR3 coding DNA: TGTGCCAGCAGTTTAGCAGTCAACTATGGCTACACCTTC.

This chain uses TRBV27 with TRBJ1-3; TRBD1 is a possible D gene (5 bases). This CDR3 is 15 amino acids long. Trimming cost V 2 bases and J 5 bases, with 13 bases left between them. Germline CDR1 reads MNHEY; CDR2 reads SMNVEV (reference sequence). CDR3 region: CASSLDFGHRNTIYF. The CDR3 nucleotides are TGTGCCAGCAGTTTAGATTTCGGACACCGAAACACCATATATTTT.

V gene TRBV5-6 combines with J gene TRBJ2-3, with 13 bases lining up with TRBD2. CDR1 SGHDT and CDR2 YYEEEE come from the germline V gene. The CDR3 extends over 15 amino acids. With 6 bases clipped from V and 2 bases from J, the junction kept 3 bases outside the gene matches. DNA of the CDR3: TGTGCCAGCACGGGACTAGCGGGACCCACAGATACGCAGTATTTT. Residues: CASTGLAGPTDTQYF.

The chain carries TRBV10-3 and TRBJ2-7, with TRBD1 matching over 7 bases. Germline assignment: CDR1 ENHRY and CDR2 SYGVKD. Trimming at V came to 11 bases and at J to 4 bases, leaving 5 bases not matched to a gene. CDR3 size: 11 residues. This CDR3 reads CASQDRYEQYV. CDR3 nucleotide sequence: TGTGCCTCACAGGACAGGTACGAGCAGTACGTC.

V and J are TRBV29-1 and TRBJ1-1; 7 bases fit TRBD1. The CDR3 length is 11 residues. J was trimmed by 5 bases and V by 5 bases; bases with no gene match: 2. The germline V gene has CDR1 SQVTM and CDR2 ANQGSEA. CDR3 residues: CSVLQGTEAFF. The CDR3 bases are TGCAGCGTTTTACAGGGGACTGAAGCTTTCTTT.

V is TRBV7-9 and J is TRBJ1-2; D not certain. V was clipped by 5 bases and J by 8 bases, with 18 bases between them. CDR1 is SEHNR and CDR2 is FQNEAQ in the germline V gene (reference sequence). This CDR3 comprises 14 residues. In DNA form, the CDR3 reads TGTGCCAGCAGCCCGATGGGTCAGGTTGCCGGCTACACCTTC. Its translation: CASSPMGQVAGYTF. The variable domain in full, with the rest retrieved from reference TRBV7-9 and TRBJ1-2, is DTGVSQNPRHKITKRGQNVTFRCDPISEHNRLYWYRQTLGQGPEFLTYFQNEAQLEKSRLLSDRFSAERPKGSFSTLEIQRTEQGDSAMYLCASSPMGQVAGYTFGSGTRLTVV.